The following is a TCR beta chain sequence with its context. Its cognate antigen is unknown. CD45RO/CCR7/CD25/CD127/CD95/CD27 sorting isolated CD4+ naive, central memory, regulatory and stem cell-like memory cells. The germline gives CDR1 SGDLS, CDR2 YYNGEE. This CDR3 spans 15 amino acids. Trimming removed 4 bases from V and 2 bases from J, with 15 bases in between. This sample stems from a study of beta chain features in type 1 diabetes. Study-level findings and limits: Amplification by PCR could prefer shorter templates, with the same effect in patients and controls. Since sequencing was performed on cDNA, cells with high TCR expression could be over-represented. Shortening of TCRB CDR3s, moderate but significant, appeared in all four CD4+ subsets of Type 1 diabetes patients.

The authors reverse transcribed all of the isolated RNA, so sequencing captured expressed TCRB transcripts. Clones were sequenced by immunoSEQ multiplex PCR, and TCRdb holds only the in-frame ones, with some missing. Seen here are around 280,000 clones, approximately 15% observed once, and the top ten hold 0.015% to 0.017%. The sequencing input was naive CD4+ T cells from blood. The source of this sequence is a man between 18 and 35 years old with type 1 diabetes. This chain connects TRBV9 to TRBJ2-5, with D possibly matching TRBD2 (5 bases). The DNA for the CDR3 is TGTGCCAGCAGCCCGACCCCAGCGGCACAAGAGACCCAGTACTTC. Its protein is CASSPTPAAQETQYF.